This TCR beta chain was recovered during a study of CD4 T cells in relation to SARS-CoV-2 and coronaviruses. Study-level background: PBMCs were cultured with antigen for roughly 9 days before TCR beta sequencing.

TCRdb keeps only in-frame clones here, not all; method: immunoSEQ multiplex PCR. Of 20,000 or so clones detected, about 81% appear once; the ten largest clones hold approximately 11%. The unexposed donors gave CD4+ T cells in about 2011-2018, prior to COVID-19. Isolation of CD4+ T cells took place after roughly nine days in culture. Cultures received half-medium IL-2 refreshes on days 3 and 7. Comments on this clone: Its antigen is still unknown.

Germline lookup yields CDR1 SGHRS and CDR2 YFSETQ. V shed 3 bases and J shed 0 bases, with 14 bases lying between them. This CDR3 has 16 amino acids. This sequence originates from a human donor in good health. The chain has TRBV5-1 and TRBJ2-3, with D perhaps TRBD2 (6 bases). Material for sequencing was CD4+ T cells from PBMCs, cultured in vitro. CDR3 sequence: CASSSGTQFSTDTQYF. As DNA, the CDR3 is TGCGCCAGCAGCTCCGGGACTCAATTTAGCACAGATACGCAGTATTTT.